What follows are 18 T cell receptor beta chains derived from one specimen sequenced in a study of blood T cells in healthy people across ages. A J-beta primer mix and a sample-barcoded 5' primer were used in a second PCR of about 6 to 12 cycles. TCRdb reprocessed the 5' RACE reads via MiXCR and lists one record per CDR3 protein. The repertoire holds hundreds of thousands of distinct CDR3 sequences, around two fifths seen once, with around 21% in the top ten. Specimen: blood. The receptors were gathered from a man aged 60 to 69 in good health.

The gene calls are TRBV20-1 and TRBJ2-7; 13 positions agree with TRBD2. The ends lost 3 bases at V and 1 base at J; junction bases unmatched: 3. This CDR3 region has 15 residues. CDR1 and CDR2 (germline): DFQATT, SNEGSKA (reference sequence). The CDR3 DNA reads TGCAGTGCTAGCGGGACTAGCGGGGTGTCCTACGAGCAGTACTTC. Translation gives CSASGTSGVSYEQYF.

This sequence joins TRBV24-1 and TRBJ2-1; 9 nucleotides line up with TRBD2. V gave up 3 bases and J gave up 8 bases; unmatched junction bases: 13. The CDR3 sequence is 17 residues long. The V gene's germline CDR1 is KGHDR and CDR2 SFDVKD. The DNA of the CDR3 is TGTGCCACCAGTGATCCTCGCCCCAGCGGGGGGAGGGATGAGCAGTTCTTC. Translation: CATSDPRPSGGRDEQFF.

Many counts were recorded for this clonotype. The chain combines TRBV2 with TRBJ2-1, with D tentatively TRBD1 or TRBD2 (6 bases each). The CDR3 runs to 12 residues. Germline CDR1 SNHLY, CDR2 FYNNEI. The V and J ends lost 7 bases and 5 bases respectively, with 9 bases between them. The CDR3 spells CASKGGNNEQFF. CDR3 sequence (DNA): TGTGCCAGCAAGGGGGGCAACAATGAGCAGTTCTTC.

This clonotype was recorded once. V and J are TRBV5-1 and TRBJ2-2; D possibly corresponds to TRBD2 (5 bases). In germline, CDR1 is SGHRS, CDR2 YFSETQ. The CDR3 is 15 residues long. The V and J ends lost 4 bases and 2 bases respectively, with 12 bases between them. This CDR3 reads CASSLTTTNTGELFF. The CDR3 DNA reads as TGCGCCAGCAGCCTCACGACTACCAACACCGGGGAGCTGTTTTTT.

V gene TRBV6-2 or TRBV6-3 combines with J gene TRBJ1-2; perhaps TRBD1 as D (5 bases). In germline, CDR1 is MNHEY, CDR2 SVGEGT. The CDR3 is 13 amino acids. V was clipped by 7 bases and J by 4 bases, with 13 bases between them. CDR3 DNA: TGTGCCAGCACGAGAGACAGTTCCTATGGCTACACCTTC. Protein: CASTRDSSYGYTF.

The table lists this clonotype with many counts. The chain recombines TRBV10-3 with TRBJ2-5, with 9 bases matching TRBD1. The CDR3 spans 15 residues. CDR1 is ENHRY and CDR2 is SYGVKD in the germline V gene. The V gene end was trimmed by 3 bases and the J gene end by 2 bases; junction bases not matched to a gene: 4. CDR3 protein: CAISDPGQGQETQYF. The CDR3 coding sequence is TGTGCCATCAGTGACCCCGGACAGGGGCAAGAGACCCAGTACTTC.

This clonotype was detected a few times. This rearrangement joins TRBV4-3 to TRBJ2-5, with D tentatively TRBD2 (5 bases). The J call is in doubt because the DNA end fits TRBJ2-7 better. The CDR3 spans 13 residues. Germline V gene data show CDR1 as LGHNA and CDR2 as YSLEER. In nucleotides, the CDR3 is TGCGCCAGCAGCCAAGCTCGGGGTTACGAGCAGTACTTC. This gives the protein CASSQARGYEQYF.

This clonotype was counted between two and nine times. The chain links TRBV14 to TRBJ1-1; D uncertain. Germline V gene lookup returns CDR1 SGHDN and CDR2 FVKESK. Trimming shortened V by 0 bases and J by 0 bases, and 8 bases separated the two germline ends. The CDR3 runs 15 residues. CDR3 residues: CASSQELVLNTEAFF. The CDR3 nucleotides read TGTGCCAGCAGCCAAGAATTGGTCTTGAACACTGAAGCTTTCTTT.

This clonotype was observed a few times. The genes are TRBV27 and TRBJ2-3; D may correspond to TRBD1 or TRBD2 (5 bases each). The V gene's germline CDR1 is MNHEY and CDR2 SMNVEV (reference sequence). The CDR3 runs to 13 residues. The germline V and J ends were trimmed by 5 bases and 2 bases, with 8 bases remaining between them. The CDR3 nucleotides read TGTGCCAGCAGTCGGGGCAACACAGATACGCAGTATTTT. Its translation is CASSRGNTDTQYF.

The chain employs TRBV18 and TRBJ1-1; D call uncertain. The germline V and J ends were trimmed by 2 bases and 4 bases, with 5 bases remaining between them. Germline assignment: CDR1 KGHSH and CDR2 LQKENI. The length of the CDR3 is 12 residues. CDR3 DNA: TGTGCCAGCTCACCAAGGATCACTGAAGCTTTCTTT. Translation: CASSPRITEAFF.

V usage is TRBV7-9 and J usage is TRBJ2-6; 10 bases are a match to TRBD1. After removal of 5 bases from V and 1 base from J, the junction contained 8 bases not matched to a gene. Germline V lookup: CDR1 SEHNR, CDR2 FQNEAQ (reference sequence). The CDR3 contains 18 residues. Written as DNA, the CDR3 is TGTGCCAGCAGCCTAGGGACAGGGGTTTCATCTGGGGCCAACGTCCTGACTTTC. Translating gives CASSLGTGVSSGANVLTF.

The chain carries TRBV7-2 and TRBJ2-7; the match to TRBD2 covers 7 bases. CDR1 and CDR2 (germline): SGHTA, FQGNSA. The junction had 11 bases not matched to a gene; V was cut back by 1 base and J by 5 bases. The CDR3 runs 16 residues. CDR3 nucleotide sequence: TGTGCCAGCAGCTTAGAAAATATCTCGGGGGGAGACGAGCAGTACTTC. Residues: CASSLENISGGDEQYF.

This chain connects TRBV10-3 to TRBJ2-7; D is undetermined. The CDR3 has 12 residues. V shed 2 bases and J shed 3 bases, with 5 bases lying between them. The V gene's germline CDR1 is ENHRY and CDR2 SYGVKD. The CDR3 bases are TGTGCCATCAGTGAGACGGGCTACGAGCAGTACTTC. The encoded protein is CAISETGYEQYF.

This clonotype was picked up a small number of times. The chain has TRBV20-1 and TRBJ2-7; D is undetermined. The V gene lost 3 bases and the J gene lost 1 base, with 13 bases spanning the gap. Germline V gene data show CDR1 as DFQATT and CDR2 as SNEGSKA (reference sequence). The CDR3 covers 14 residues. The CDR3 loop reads CSARRTAYSYEQYF. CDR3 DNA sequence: TGCAGTGCTAGGAGGACGGCCTATTCCTACGAGCAGTACTTC.

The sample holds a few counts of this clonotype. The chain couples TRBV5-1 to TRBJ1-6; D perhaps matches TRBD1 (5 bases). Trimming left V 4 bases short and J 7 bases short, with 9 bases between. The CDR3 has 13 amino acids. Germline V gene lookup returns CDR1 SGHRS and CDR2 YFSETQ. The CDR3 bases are TGCGCCAGCAGCGCCGGGGGAAATTCACCCCTCCACTTT. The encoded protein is CASSAGGNSPLHF.

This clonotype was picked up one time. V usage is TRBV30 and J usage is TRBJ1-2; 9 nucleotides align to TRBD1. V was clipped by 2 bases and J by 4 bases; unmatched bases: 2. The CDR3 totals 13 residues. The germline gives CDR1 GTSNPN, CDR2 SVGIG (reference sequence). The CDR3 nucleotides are TGTGCCTGGAGTCGACAGGGGGGCTATGGCTACACCTTC. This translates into CAWSRQGGYGYTF.

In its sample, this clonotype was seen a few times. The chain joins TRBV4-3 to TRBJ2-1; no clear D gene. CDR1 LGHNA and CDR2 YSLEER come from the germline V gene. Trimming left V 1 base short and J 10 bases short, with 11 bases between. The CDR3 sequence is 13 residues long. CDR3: CASSQVASLEQFF. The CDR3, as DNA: TGCGCCAGCAGCCAAGTTGCTTCACTCGAGCAGTTCTTC.

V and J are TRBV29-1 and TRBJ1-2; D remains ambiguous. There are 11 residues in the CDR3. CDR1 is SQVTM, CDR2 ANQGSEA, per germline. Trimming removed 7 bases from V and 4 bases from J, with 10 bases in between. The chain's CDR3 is CSASHSYGYTF. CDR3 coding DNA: TGCAGCGCCTCCCACAGCTATGGCTACACCTTC.